These T cell receptor beta chains were read from a single sample in a study of tumor-infiltrating lymphocytes in primary liver carcinoma. TCRdb re-derived calls from the multiplex PCR reads in MiXCR, one entry per CDR3 protein. The sample shows about 320,000 distinct CDR3 sequences, more than 55% of them seen only once. Material for sequencing was peripheral blood. These receptors came from a man in his forties with primary liver carcinoma and hepatitis B virus infection. The CDR3 runs from the conserved cysteine through the conserved F or W. Fields, in order: D gene, J gene, clone size, V gene, CDR3 length, CDR3 protein, CDR3 DNA. The D gene is left open where the match is weak. Not all rows give a size; the values are once, few, many and, for expanded clones, a class.

>-|TRBJ2-1|-|TRBV13|17
CASSLGLGSNSYNEQFF
TGTGCCAGCAGCTTGGGGTTGGGCAGTAACTCCTATAATGAGCAGTTCTTC
>-|TRBJ2-3|-|TRBV11-2|15
CDSSSRSQGTDTQYF
TGTGACAGCAGCTCCAGATCGCAGGGGACCGATACGCAGTATTTT
>TRBD2|TRBJ2-7|-|TRBV10-3|18
CAISEGTSGREISYEQYF
TGTGCCATCAGTGAAGGAACTAGCGGGAGGGAAATCTCCTACGAGCAGTACTTC
>-|TRBJ2-7|-|TRBV10-2|16
CARSGHLETSSYEQYF
TGCGCCAGGAGTGGCCACTTGGAAACGAGCTCCTACGAGCAGTACTTC
>TRBD2|TRBJ2-2|-|TRBV7-9|15
CVSSRLAGATGELFF
TGTGTCAGCAGCCGACTAGCGGGAGCCACCGGGGAGCTGTTTTTT
>-|TRBJ2-1|few|TRBV24-1|16
CATSDLEGSSYNEQFF
TGTGCCACCAGTGATTTGGAGGGAAGCTCCTACAATGAGCAGTTCTTC
>-|TRBJ2-7|-|TRBV29-1|13
CSVATRRSYEQYF
TGCAGCGTTGCTACTAGAAGGAGCTACGAGCAGTACTTC
>-|TRBJ1-1|-|TRBV4-1|14
CARSGIIKNTETFF
TGCGCCAGAAGCGGGATTATTAAGAACACTGAAACTTTCTTT
>-|TRBJ2-5|few|TRBV6-2/TRBV6-3|12
CASSFSSETQYF
TGTGCCAGCAGTTTTTCTTCAGAGACCCAGTACTTC
>-|TRBJ1-5|-|TRBV30|14
CAWNPRGVPQPQHF
TGTGCCTGGAATCCACGAGGCGTCCCTCAGCCCCAGCATTTT
>-|TRBJ2-3|few|TRBV5-6|13
CASSLQRTDTQYF
TGTGCCAGCAGCTTGCAGCGCACAGATACGCAGTATTTT
>TRBD1|TRBJ1-6|-|TRBV11-3|13
CASNGGQNSPLLF
TGTGCCAGCAACGGGGGACAGAATTCACCCCTCCTCTTT
>-|TRBJ2-1|once|TRBV11-1|15
CANSLARGQGNEQSF
TGTGCCAACAGCTTAGCGCGGGGGCAGGGCAATGAGCAGTCCTTC
>-|TRBJ2-6|-|TRBV6-1|19
CASSEAWGRVSSGANVATF
TGTGCCAGCAGTGAAGCCTGGGGCAGAGTGTCCTCTGGGGCCAACGTCGCGACTTTC
>-|TRBJ2-5|few|TRBV7-8|13
CVSSVGVRETQYF
TGTGTCAGCAGCGTCGGGGTCCGGGAGACCCAGTACTTC
>-|TRBJ2-2|many|TRBV6-1|14
CASSEEIVPGELFF
TGTGCCAGCAGTGAAGAGATAGTACCCGGGGAGCTGTTTTTT
>-|TRBJ1-1|once|TRBV5-1|14
CASSLTGINTETFF
TGCGCCAGCAGCTTGACGGGAATTAACACTGAAACTTTCTTT
>-|TRBJ2-1|-|TRBV24-1|14
CATSASGDLNEQFF
TGTGCCACCAGTGCCAGCGGAGACCTCAATGAGCAGTTCTTC
>TRBD1|TRBJ2-7|few|TRBV28|14
CASSLYRGTYEQYF
TGTGCCAGCAGTTTATACAGGGGGACTTACGAGCAGTACTTC
>-|TRBJ2-1|-|TRBV2|13
CASSGGWGNEQFF
TGTGCCAGCAGTGGGGGCTGGGGAAATGAGCAGTTCTTC
>-|TRBJ2-7|few|TRBV6-5|14
CVSSRPDGNYEQYF
TGTGTCAGCAGTAGACCAGATGGTAACTACGAGCAGTACTTC
>-|TRBJ2-5|-|TRBV6-1|14
CASSPRGDQETQYF
TGTGCCAGCAGTCCGCGAGGGGACCAAGAGACCCAGTACTTC
>-|TRBJ1-4|-|TRBV5-5|12
CASSGVNEKLVF
TGTGCCAGCAGCGGGGTTAATGAAAAACTGGTTTTT
>TRBD1|TRBJ2-1|-|TRBV24-1|16
CATSDPGTGGYNEQFF
TGTGCCACCAGTGACCCCGGGACAGGGGGATACAATGAGCAGTTCTTC
>TRBD2|TRBJ2-3|-|TRBV2|14
CASSGLAGEDTQYF
TGTGCCAGTTCGGGACTAGCGGGAGAAGATACGCAGTATTTT
>-|TRBJ1-6|-|TRBV28|15
CASTPQSVVDSPLHF
TGTGCCAGCACTCCTCAATCAGTGGTGGATTCACCCCTCCACTTT
>TRBD1|TRBJ1-1|many|TRBV5-1|15
CASSLAGTGNTEAFF
TGCGCCAGCAGCTTGGCAGGGACAGGAAACACTGAAGCTTTCTTT
>-|TRBJ1-4|-|TRBV6-2/TRBV6-3|14
CVSRSGTEAEKLFF
TGTGTCAGCAGATCCGGGACTGAGGCTGAAAAACTGTTTTTT
>-|TRBJ2-6|-|TRBV11-2|18
CASSLGAARLSRANVLTF
TGTGCCAGCAGCCTCGGGGCAGCCCGACTCTCTAGGGCCAACGTCCTGACTTTC
>-|TRBJ1-2|-|TRBV6-2/TRBV6-3|15
CASIMDPAWDYGYTF
TGTGCCAGCATTATGGACCCAGCATGGGACTATGGCTACACCTTC
>TRBD2|TRBJ2-7|-|TRBV5-4|15
CASSPGLAGGGEQYF
TGTGCCAGCAGCCCAGGACTAGCGGGAGGAGGCGAGCAGTACTTC
>-|TRBJ1-1|many|TRBV6-5|14
CASSPSDSYTEAFF
TGTGCCAGCAGCCCCTCGGACAGTTACACTGAAGCTTTCTTT